Listed here are 17 T cell receptor beta chains from one sample, sequenced in a study of shared T cell receptors in the human thymus. The data were produced by immunoSEQ multiplex PCR, yet TCRdb's version contains in-frame clones alone and is incomplete. The table shows 600,000 or so clones, with around 87% occurring only once. The sample was also linked to a second study, of human thymus T cells.

Sequencing was carried out using thymocytes. All receptors come from a boy under two years old with a congenital heart defect.

This chain joins TRBV12-5 and TRBJ2-3; perhaps TRBD2 as D (6 bases). Trimming pared 0 bases from V and 2 bases from J, leaving 12 bases between. Germline V gives CDR1 LGHNT, CDR2 FRNRAP. This CDR3 comprises 16 residues. The CDR3 DNA follows: TGTGCTAGTGGTTTGGTACAGTCTAGCGTCACAGATACGCAGTATTTT. This codes for CASGLVQSSVTDTQYF.

The chain uses TRBV5-1 and TRBJ2-3; a weak D match, TRBD2 (6 bases). The CDR3 is made up of 15 amino acids. Germline V gene lookup returns CDR1 SGHRS and CDR2 YFSETQ. Trimming removed 6 bases from V and 2 bases from J, with 16 bases in between. CDR3 sequence (DNA): TGCGCCAGCAATGTAGGGACTCCTAACACAGATACGCAGTATTTT. This sequence encodes CASNVGTPNTDTQYF.

The rearrangement uses TRBV6-8 and TRBJ2-2; 9 bases are shared with TRBD1. Germline V gene data show CDR1 as MNHGY and CDR2 as SAAAGT. This CDR3 comprises 16 residues. J lost 6 bases, V lost 5 bases, and 10 bases had no gene match. The CDR3 sequence is CASSREGDRAPGELFF. In DNA, the CDR3 is TGTGCCAGCAGTCGCGAGGGGGACAGGGCCCCCGGGGAGCTGTTTTTT.

The rearrangement links TRBV28 to TRBJ1-3, with D maybe TRBD1 (6 bases). Trimming stripped 3 bases from V and 3 bases from J, with 21 bases between. Per germline, CDR1 MDHEN and CDR2 SYDVKM. This CDR3 is built from 18 residues. In nucleotides, the CDR3 is TGTGCCAGCAGTTTGAAGAGGGAGGGGGTCCGGCTTGGAAACACCATATATTTT. It specifies CASSLKREGVRLGNTIYF.

This clone was detected only a few times. The CDR3 DNA sequence: TGTGCCAGCACCCATTACGCGGGAGCCTACGAGCAGTACTTC. It codes for CASTHYAGAYEQYF. This chain links TRBV5-6 with TRBJ2-7; TRBD2 matches 7 bases. Germline V gene sequence: CDR1 SGHDT, CDR2 YYEEEE. V dropped 6 bases and J dropped 2; count of bases not matched to a gene: 8. This CDR3 is 14 amino acids long.

This chain joins TRBV13 and TRBJ2-3; 11 bases are a match to TRBD1. The CDR3 has 18 residues. Germline V gives CDR1 PRHDT, CDR2 FYEKMQ (reference sequence). V shed 2 bases and J 1 base; nucleotides not matched to a gene: 8. The chain's CDR3 is CASSLFPGTGGGTDTQYF. CDR3 DNA sequence: TGTGCCAGCAGCTTATTTCCCGGGACAGGGGGGGGCACAGATACGCAGTATTTT.

The chain has TRBV7-7 and TRBJ2-7; 11 bases match TRBD2. The length of the CDR3 is 15 residues. Germline CDR1 SSHAT, CDR2 FNYEAQ (reference sequence). Trimming took 3 bases from V and 5 from J; bases not matched to a gene: 6. CDR3 sequence (DNA): TGTGCCAGCAGCTTCGGACTAGCGGGTTTCGACGAGCAGTACTTC. This gives the protein CASSFGLAGFDEQYF.

The chain employs TRBV29-1 and TRBJ2-1; no definite D call. The CDR3 totals 12 residues. CDR1 is SQVTM and CDR2 is ANQGSEA in the germline V gene. V shed 4 bases and J shed 1 base, with 5 bases lying between them. The CDR3 sequence is CSVVASYNEQFF. The CDR3 region has the DNA TGCAGCGTTGTGGCATCCTACAATGAGCAGTTCTTC.

The chain carries TRBV5-5 and TRBJ1-1; 7 bases line up with TRBD1. Germline lookup yields CDR1 SGHKS and CDR2 YYEKEE (reference sequence). This CDR3 is built from 14 residues. V was pared by 5 bases and J by 8 bases, with 12 bases of the junction left unmatched. The DNA for the CDR3 is TGTGCCAGCAGTGAGACGGGACAGTATGTCGAAGCTTTCTTT. Translation: CASSETGQYVEAFF. The variable domain in full, completed from reference TRBV5-5 and TRBJ1-1, reads DAGVTQSPTHLIKTRGQQVTLRCSPISGHKSVSWYQQVLGQGPQFIFQYYEKEERGRGNFPDRFSARQFPNYSSELNVNALLLGDSALYLCASSETGQYVEAFFGQGTRLTVV.

The rearrangement uses TRBV29-1 and TRBJ1-1, with D possibly being TRBD1 (5 bases). V gave up 0 bases and J gave up 8 bases, with 10 bases separating them. CDR1 is SQVTM and CDR2 is ANQGSEA in the germline V gene. This CDR3 is built from 12 residues. CDR3 DNA: TGCAGCGTTGAAGATCAGGGAGGGGAAGCTTTCTTT. The encoded protein is CSVEDQGGEAFF.

The rearrangement links TRBV27 to TRBJ2-1, with D hard to call. Trimming removed 6 bases at V and 5 bases at J, with 20 bases between. CDR3 length: 16 amino acids. From germline, CDR1 is MNHEY and CDR2 SMNVEV (reference sequence). The CDR3 is CASRKRIVIPNNEQFF. Written as DNA, the CDR3 is TGTGCCAGCAGGAAGCGTATAGTCATCCCAAACAATGAGCAGTTCTTC.

The chain employs TRBV4-3 and TRBJ2-5, with D possibly being TRBD2 (5 bases). V lost 0 bases and J lost 2, with 10 bases in between. The CDR3 covers 15 residues. Germline values: CDR1 LGHNA, CDR2 YSLEER. CDR3 sequence: CASSQDPSGQETQYF. CDR3 in DNA: TGCGCCAGCAGCCAAGATCCGTCGGGACAAGAGACCCAGTACTTC.

Regarding this clone: The junction shows a germline mismatch at one end, possibly a read error. The rearrangement uses TRBV6-5 and TRBJ1-2; possible D gene TRBD1, 6 bases. The CDR3 has 14 amino acids. Germline CDR1 MNHEY, CDR2 SVGAGI. CDR3 sequence reads: CASGSGHHNYGYNF. The CDR3 DNA is TGTGCCAGCGGATCGGGACACCATAACTATGGCTACAACTTC.

The rearrangement uses TRBV7-2 and TRBJ2-1; the D gene is possibly TRBD2 (6 bases). Looked up from germline, CDR1 is SGHTA and CDR2 is FQGNSA. The CDR3 totals 16 residues. With 1 base removed from V and 2 bases from J, the gap between germline ends came to 12 bases. Written as DNA, the CDR3 is TGTGCCAGCAGCTTAGACCCTAGCGCAACCTACAATGAGCAGTTCTTC. Protein product: CASSLDPSATYNEQFF.

This clone has only a few counts. The chain employs TRBV28 and TRBJ1-5; D gene unclear. V lost 4 bases, J lost 4 bases, and 20 bases lay in between. This CDR3 has 17 amino acids. Germline CDR1 reads MDHEN; CDR2 reads SYDVKM. CDR3: CASSSPLHPGNNQPQHF. CDR3 nucleotide sequence: TGTGCCAGCAGTTCACCCCTGCACCCGGGGAATAATCAGCCCCAGCATTTT.

This chain links TRBV10-3 with TRBJ1-3, with D possibly being TRBD1 (5 bases). The CDR3 consists of 12 residues. V was cut by 8 bases and J by 2 bases, with 7 bases left in between. CDR1 and CDR2 from the germline V gene are ENHRY and SYGVKD. The DNA for the CDR3 is TGTGCCATCGGGGGGACTGGAAACACCATATATTTT. It codes for CAIGGTGNTIYF.

This chain connects TRBV28 to TRBJ2-5; 7 nucleotides agree with TRBD1. V was clipped by 6 bases and J by 5 bases; unmatched bases: 9. The CDR3 covers 14 residues. Per the germline V gene, CDR1 is MDHEN and CDR2 is SYDVKM. CDR3 in DNA: TGTGCCAGCAGCCAAGGGGACAGTTCGGAGACCCAGTACTTC. This codes for CASSQGDSSETQYF. The variable domain in full, with the rest retrieved from reference TRBV28 and TRBJ2-5, is DVKVTQSSRYLVKRTGEKVFLECVQDMDHENMFWYRQDPGLGLRLIYFSYDVKMKEKGDIPEGYSVSREKKERFSLILESASTNQTSMYLCASSQGDSSETQYFGPGTRLLVL.